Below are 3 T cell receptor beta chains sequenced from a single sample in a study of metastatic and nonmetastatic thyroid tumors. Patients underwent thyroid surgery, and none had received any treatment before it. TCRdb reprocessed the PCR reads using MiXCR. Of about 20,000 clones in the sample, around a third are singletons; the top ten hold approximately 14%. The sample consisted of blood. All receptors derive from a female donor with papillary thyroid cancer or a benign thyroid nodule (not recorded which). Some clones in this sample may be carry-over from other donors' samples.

The CDR3 bases are TGCGCCAGCAGCTGGACGGGTACAGGGGACACCATATATTTT. It codes for CASSWTGTGDTIYF. The rearrangement joins TRBV5-1 to TRBJ1-3; 7 bases map to TRBD1. The CDR3 is made up of 14 amino acids. Germline V gene sequence: CDR1 SGHRS, CDR2 YFSETQ. Germline trimming cut 3 bases from V and 8 bases from J; bases unmatched to any gene: 8.

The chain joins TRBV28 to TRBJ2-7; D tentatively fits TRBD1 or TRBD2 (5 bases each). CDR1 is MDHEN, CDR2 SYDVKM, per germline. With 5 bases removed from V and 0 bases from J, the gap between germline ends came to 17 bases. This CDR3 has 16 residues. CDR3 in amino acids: CASSPRGSGSSYEQYF. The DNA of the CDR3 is TGTGCCAGCAGTCCCCGAGGGTCAGGGAGCTCCTACGAGCAGTACTTC.

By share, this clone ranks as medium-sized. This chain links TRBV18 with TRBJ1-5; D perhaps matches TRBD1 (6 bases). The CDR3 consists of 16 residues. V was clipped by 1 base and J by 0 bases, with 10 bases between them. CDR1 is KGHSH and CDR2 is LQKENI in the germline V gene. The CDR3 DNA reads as TGTGCCAGCTCACCACGGTCGGGGGCTAGCAATCAGCCCCAGCATTTT. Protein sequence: CASSPRSGASNQPQHF.